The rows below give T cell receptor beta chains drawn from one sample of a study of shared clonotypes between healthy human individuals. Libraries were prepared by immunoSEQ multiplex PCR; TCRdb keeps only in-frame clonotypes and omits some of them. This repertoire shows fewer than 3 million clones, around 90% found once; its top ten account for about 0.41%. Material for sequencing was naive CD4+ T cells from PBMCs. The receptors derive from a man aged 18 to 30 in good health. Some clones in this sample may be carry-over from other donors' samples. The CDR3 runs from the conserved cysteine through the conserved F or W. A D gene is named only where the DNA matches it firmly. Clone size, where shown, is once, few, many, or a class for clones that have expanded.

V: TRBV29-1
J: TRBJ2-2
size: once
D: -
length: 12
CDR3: CSVGRVAGELFF
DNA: TGCAGCGTTGGGCGGGTTGCCGGGGAGCTGTTTTTT

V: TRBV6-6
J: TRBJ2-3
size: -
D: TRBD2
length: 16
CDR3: CASRKLAGDRTDTQYF
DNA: TGTGCCAGCAGGAAACTAGCGGGGGACCGCACAGATACGCAGTATTTT

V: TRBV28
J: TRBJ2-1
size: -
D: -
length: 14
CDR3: CASRPAPTYNEQFF
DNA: TGTGCCAGCCGTCCGGCCCCAACATACAATGAGCAGTTCTTC

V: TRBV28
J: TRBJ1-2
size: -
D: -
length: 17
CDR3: CASSLRRVSGRYYGYTF
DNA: TGTGCCAGCAGTTTGCGTCGGGTCTCCGGGCGCTACTATGGCTACACCTTC

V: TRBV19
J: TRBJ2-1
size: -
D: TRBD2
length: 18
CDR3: CASSTLSGRALTYNEQFF
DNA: TGTGCCAGTAGTACACTAAGCGGGAGGGCTCTAACCTACAATGAGCAGTTCTTC

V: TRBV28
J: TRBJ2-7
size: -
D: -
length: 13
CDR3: CASSLNSPLGQYF
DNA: TGTGCCAGCAGTTTGAACAGTCCCTTAGGGCAGTACTTC

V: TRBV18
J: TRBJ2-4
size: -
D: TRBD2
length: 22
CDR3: CASSRDAGLAGELGVAKNIQYF
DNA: TGTGCCAGCTCACGTGACGCGGGACTAGCGGGAGAACTTGGCGTAGCCAAAAACATTCAGTACTTC

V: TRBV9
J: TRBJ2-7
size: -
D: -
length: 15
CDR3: CASSVASATSYEQYF
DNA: TGTGCCAGCAGCGTAGCTAGCGCAACCTCCTACGAGCAGTACTTC

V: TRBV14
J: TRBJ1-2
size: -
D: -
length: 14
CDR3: CASSRSWGLDGYTF
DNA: TGTGCCAGCAGCCGTTCGTGGGGGTTGGATGGCTACACCTTC

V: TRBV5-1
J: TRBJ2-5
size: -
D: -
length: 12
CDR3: CASSTHQETQYF
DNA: TGCGCCAGCAGTACGCACCAAGAGACCCAGTACTTC

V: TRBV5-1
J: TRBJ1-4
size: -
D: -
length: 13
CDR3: CASSSGDPEKLFF
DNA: TGCGCCAGCAGCTCCGGGGACCCTGAAAAACTGTTTTTT

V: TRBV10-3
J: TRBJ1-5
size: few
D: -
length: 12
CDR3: CASRGSNQPQHF
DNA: TGTGCCAGTAGGGGTAGCAATCAGCCCCAGCATTTT

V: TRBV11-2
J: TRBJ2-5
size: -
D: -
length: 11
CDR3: CASRQGETQYF
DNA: TGTGCCAGCAGGCAGGGGGAGACCCAGTACTTC

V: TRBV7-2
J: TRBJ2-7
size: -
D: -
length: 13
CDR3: CASSQRGSYEQYF
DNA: TGTGCCAGCAGCCAAAGAGGCAGCTACGAGCAGTACTTC

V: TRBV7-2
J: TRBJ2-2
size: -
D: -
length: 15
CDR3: CASSLGAGDTGELFF
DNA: TGTGCCAGCAGCTTAGGAGCAGGGGACACCGGGGAGCTGTTTTTT

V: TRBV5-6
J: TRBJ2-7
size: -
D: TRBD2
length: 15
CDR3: CASSIRLAGGYEQYF
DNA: TGTGCCAGCAGCATCCGACTAGCGGGAGGGTACGAGCAGTACTTC

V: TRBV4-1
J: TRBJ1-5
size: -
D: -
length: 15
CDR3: CASSQEIKGGQPQHF
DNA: TGCGCCAGCAGCCAAGAGATCAAGGGCGGTCAGCCCCAGCATTTT

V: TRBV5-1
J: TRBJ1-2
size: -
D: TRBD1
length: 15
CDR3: CASSLVGAGGYGYTF
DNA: TGCGCCAGCAGCTTGGTTGGGGCAGGGGGCTATGGCTACACCTTC

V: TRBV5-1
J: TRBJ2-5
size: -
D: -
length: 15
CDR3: CASSLWGGEWETQYF
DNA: TGCGCCAGCAGCTTGTGGGGCGGGGAGTGGGAGACCCAGTACTTC

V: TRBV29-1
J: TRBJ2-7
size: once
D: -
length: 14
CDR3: CSVDSGYGDYEQYF
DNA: TGCAGCGTTGACTCAGGGTACGGAGACTACGAGCAGTACTTC

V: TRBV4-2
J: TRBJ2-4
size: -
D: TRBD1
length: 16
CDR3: CASSQDVLSGGGIQYF
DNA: TGTGCCAGCAGCCAAGATGTCCTCTCAGGGGGCGGTATTCAGTACTTC

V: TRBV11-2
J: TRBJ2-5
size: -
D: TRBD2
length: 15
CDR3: CASSALKLAGETQYF
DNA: TGTGCCAGCAGCGCCCTTAAACTAGCGGGAGAGACCCAGTACTTC

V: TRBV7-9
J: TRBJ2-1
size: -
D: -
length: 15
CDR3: CASSFRGTSYNEQFF
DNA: TGTGCCAGCAGCTTTCGCGGGACTTCCTACAATGAGCAGTTCTTC

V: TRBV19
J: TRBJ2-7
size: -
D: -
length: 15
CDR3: CASSIGGLYRDEQYF
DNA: TGTGCCAGTAGTATTGGGGGCCTCTACCGGGACGAGCAGTACTTC

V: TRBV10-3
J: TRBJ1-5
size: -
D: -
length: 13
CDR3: CAISYDSNQPQHF
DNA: TGTGCCATCAGTTATGACAGCAATCAGCCCCAGCATTTT

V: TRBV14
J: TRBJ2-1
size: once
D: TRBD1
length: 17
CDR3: CASSRFLMPGQYNEQFF
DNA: TGTGCCAGCAGCCGTTTTCTTATGCCGGGACAGTACAATGAGCAGTTCTTC

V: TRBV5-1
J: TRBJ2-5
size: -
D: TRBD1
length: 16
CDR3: CASSLMTGGSEETQYF
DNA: TGCGCCAGCAGCTTGATGACAGGGGGCTCGGAAGAGACCCAGTACTTC

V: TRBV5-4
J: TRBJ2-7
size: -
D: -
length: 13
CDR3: CASRASGAYEQYF
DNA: TGTGCCAGCAGGGCAAGTGGGGCCTACGAGCAGTACTTC

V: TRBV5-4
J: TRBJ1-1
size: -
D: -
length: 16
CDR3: CASSLGLGGGGAEAFF
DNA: TGTGCCAGCAGCTTGGGGCTTGGGGGGGGCGGAGCTGAAGCTTTCTTT

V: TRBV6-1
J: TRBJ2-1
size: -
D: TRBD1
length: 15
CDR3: CASRDQGVSYNEQFF
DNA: TGTGCCAGCAGAGACCAGGGGGTGTCCTACAATGAGCAGTTCTTC

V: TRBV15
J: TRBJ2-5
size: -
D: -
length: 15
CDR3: CATRSGVAAQETQYF
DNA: TGTGCCACCAGGTCCGGCGTGGCGGCACAAGAGACCCAGTACTTC

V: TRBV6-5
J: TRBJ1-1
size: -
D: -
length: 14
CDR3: CASSYLLRGTEAFF
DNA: TGTGCCAGCAGTTACCTCTTGAGGGGAACTGAAGCTTTCTTT

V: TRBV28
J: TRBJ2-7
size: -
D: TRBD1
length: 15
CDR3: CASTRVGTDSYEQYF
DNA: TGTGCCAGCACCCGGGTGGGGACAGATTCCTACGAGCAGTACTTC

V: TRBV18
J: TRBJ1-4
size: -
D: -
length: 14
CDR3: CASSRGATNEKLFF
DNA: TGTGCCAGCTCACGGGGGGCAACTAATGAAAAACTGTTTTTT

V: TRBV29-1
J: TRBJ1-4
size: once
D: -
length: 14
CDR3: CSVASGDTSGKLFF
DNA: TGCAGCGTGGCATCCGGGGACACGAGTGGAAAACTGTTTTTT

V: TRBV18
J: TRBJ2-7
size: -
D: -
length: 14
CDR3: CASSVQGYGGEQYF
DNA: TGTGCCAGCTCAGTACAGGGTTATGGTGGAGAGCAGTACTTC

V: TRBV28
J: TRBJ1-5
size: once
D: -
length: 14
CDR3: CASSALGGNQPQHF
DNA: TGTGCCAGCAGTGCGTTGGGAGGTAATCAGCCCCAGCATTTT

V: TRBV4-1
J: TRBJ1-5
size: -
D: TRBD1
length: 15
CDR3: CASSRTGTDNQPQHF
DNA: TGCGCCAGCAGTCGCACCGGGACAGACAATCAGCCCCAGCATTTT

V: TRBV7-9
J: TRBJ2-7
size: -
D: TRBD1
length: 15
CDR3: CASSWRTGDSLEQYF
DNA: TGTGCCAGCAGCTGGCGGACAGGGGATTCTCTGGAGCAGTACTTC

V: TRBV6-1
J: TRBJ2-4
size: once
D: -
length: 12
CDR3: CASSEAGNIQYF
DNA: TGTGCCAGCAGCGAGGCAGGGAACATTCAGTACTTC

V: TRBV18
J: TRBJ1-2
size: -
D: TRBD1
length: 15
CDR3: CASSLTGGANYGYTF
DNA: TGTGCCAGCTCACTAACAGGGGGAGCTAACTATGGCTACACCTTC

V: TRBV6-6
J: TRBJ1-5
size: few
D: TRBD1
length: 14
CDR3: CASTDRDSNQPQHF
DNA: TGTGCCAGCACCGACAGGGATAGCAATCAGCCCCAGCATTTT